This T cell receptor beta chain was recovered during a study of cytomegalovirus exposure and HLA in healthy donors. V lost 1 base to trimming and J lost 2 bases, with 10 bases between them. The CDR3 extends over 15 amino acids. From germline, CDR1 is SGHRS and CDR2 YFSETQ. The PCR used 60 Vbeta and 13 Jbeta primers. The assay was immunoSEQ multiplex PCR, and TCRdb's table has in-frame clones only and misses some. The sample carries 150,000 or so clones, 65% to 85% recorded once. Study-level findings and limits: Earlier findings revealed that most TCR beta V segments proved productive either about 87% or about 30% of the time.

A note on this clone: Its specificity is unknown.

Specimen: PBMCs. J is TRBJ2-1 and V is TRBV5-1; D might be TRBD2 (6 bases). The clonotype was recovered from a woman between 45 and 65 years old in good health and CMV-seropositive. The CDR3 spells CASSLTSSPYNEQFF. The CDR3 DNA follows: TGCGCCAGCAGCTTGACTAGCAGTCCCTACAATGAGCAGTTCTTC.